This T cell receptor (beta chain) was identified in a study of blood T cells in healthy people across ages. This CDR3 has 15 amino acids. Germline V lookup: CDR1 LGHDT, CDR2 YNNKEL (reference sequence). Of note for this clonotype: It is likely a read error, because the conserved phenylalanine at the end of the CDR3 is missing.

Then a second PCR, running roughly 7 to 11 cycles, was carried out with a sample-barcoded 5' primer and a J-beta primer mix. From the 5' RACE reads, TCRdb called clonotypes with MiXCR, one entry per CDR3 protein. This table holds about 680,000 distinct CDR3 sequences, about half found once. The receptor was isolated from an older woman in good health. This chain joins TRBV3-1 and TRBJ2-7; 8 nucleotides agree with TRBD2. The end of the DNA fits TRBJ2-5 better, so the J call may be wrong. The sequenced sample was blood. The CDR3 nucleotides are TGTGCCAGCAGTCAAGCGCCGGGAGGGGAAGAGACCCAGTACTCC. It encodes CASSQAPGGEETQYS.